This T cell receptor beta chain was captured in a study of metastatic and nonmetastatic thyroid tumors. The overall study: Malignant and benign thyroid patients had repertoires compared in peripheral blood and tumor or nodule tissue.

TCRdb recomputed clones from the PCR reads via MiXCR. The sample lists approximately 15,000 clones; under 40% were seen once. Among the patients, none had received any treatment before thyroid surgery. In its sample, this clone was seen many times. The germline gives CDR1 SGHNT, CDR2 YYREEE (reference sequence). CDR3 length: 16 amino acids. After removal of 4 bases from V and 2 bases from J, the junction contained 6 bases not matched to a gene. The receptor was derived from a male donor with papillary thyroid cancer or a benign thyroid nodule (not recorded which). Some clones in this sample may be carry-over from other donors' samples. This chain joins TRBV5-4 and TRBJ2-7; 13 positions agree with TRBD2. The sample was tumor tissue. The CDR3 loop is CASSRGTSGTTYEQYF. The CDR3 bases are TGTGCCAGCAGCAGGGGGACTAGCGGGACCACCTACGAGCAGTACTTC.